This T cell receptor (beta chain) was retrieved from a study of T cell responses to AZD1222 COVID-19 vaccine. Whole-study results and caveats: Reports indicate that nearly half of spike-specific TCRs are directed at unmutated variant regions. Spike-spanning, vaccine-associated CD4 TCRs were dominant at 160-218 and 743-854.

Measured with immunoSEQ multiplex PCR; TCRdb has only the in-frame clones, and not every one. The sample includes about 120,000 clones, around 92% of them seen just once. About this clone: Its target is unknown.

This CDR3 comprises 14 residues. Germline values: CDR1 SGHKS, CDR2 YYEKEE (reference sequence). The V and J ends lost 3 bases and 0 bases, in that order; junction bases with no gene match: 2. J is TRBJ1-2 and V is TRBV5-5, with 7 positions matching TRBD1. The sequencing here drew on peripheral blood, taken 28 days after the second AZD1222 dose. The TCR comes from an adult who received the AZD1222 COVID-19 vaccine. CDR3 sequence (DNA): TGTGCCAGCAGCTACGACAGGGCTAACTATGGCTACACCTTC. The encoded protein is CASSYDRANYGYTF.